These 6 T cell receptor beta chains were all obtained from the same sample, sequenced in a study of regulatory and conventional T cells in RAG deficiency (dated by TCRdb to between 2016 and 2019). Before genomic DNA extraction, regulatory T cells were purified from blood as CD4+CD25-high CD127-low cells. Preparation of the library involved the immunoSEQ multiplex PCR assay. Not all clones reach the TCRdb copy of this immuneACCESS table, which keeps in-frame sequences only. Checked studies attribute under half of the gap to unresolved V genes and leave the rest unexplained. The sample includes roughly 19,000 clones, with approximately 86% observed a single time. The ten top clones hold roughly 1.4% of the sample. These data were also filed under a second study, of regulatory T cells. In that second paper, the authors write: The multiplex PCR used 52 forward TRBV primers and 13 reverse TRBJ primers, with assay-based and computational corrections for amplification bias.

The sequenced sample was Tregs sorted from blood. These receptors were obtained from a human donor in good health.

The chain joins TRBV5-1 to TRBJ1-1, with D tentatively TRBD1 (6 bases). Germline V gene data show CDR1 as SGHRS and CDR2 as YFSETQ. Trimming took 5 bases from V and 1 from J, leaving 12 bases between them. The CDR3 sequence is 14 residues long. In DNA, the CDR3 is TGCGCCAGCAGGCGGGGACAATCGAACACTGAAGCTTTCTTT. It translates to CASRRGQSNTEAFF. The full variable domain, with the rest looked up from reference TRBV5-1 and TRBJ1-1, is KAGVTQTPRYLIKTRGQQVTLSCSPISGHRSVSWYQQTPGQGLQFLFEYFSETQRNKGNFPGRFSGRQFSNSRSEMNVSTLELGDSALYLCASRRGQSNTEAFFGQGTRLTVV.

A note on this clone: Other DNA sequences within the sample encode an identical CDR3. The CDR3 protein is CASSYSGETGNTIYF. In nucleotides, the CDR3 is TGTGCCAGCAGTTACTCGGGAGAAACTGGAAACACCATATATTTT. The chain employs TRBV6-5 and TRBJ1-3; D gene ambiguous. This CDR3 spans 15 amino acids. Germline CDR1 MNHEY, CDR2 SVGAGI. Trimming cost V 0 bases and J 2 bases, with 8 bases left between them.

The DNA for the CDR3 is TGTGCCAGCAGAAGGGACAGAAGCTCCTACGAGCAGTACTTC. Its protein product is CASRRDRSSYEQYF. The chain carries TRBV7-2 and TRBJ2-7; TRBD1 matches 7 bases. CDR3 length equals 14 residues. Germline CDR1 reads SGHTA; CDR2 reads FQGNSA. V dropped 6 bases and J dropped 0; count of bases not matched to a gene: 5.

This clone has a handful of counts. The rearrangement joins TRBV2 to TRBJ2-5; 9 bases are a match to TRBD2. CDR1 and CDR2 from the germline V gene are SNHLY and FYNNEI. CDR3 length: 17 amino acids. Trimming took 8 bases from V and 0 from J; bases not matched to a gene: 13. CDR3 in DNA: TGTGCCAGCGATTGGCCGGCTAGCGGGGAAAACCAAGAGACCCAGTACTTC. It yields the protein CASDWPASGENQETQYF.

The V gene is TRBV28, the J gene TRBJ2-1; D call uncertain. The CDR3 is made up of 14 amino acids. CDR1 is MDHEN and CDR2 is SYDVKM in the germline V gene. V lost 3 bases and J lost 0, with 6 bases in between. The CDR3 sequence: CASSFQSSYNEQFF. The CDR3 nucleotides read TGTGCCAGCAGTTTTCAAAGCTCCTACAATGAGCAGTTCTTC.

This clone showed up just once. The rearrangement joins TRBV19 to TRBJ2-2, with D perhaps TRBD2 (6 bases). The germline V and J ends were trimmed by 6 bases and 5 bases, with 16 bases remaining between them. Germline V gene sequence: CDR1 LNHDA, CDR2 SQIVND (reference sequence). The CDR3 length is 15 residues. In nucleotides, the CDR3 is TGTGCCAGTAGAGCAGCGGGCCATGGTACCGGGGAGCTGTTTTTT. Translation: CASRAAGHGTGELFF.